Following are 29 T cell receptor beta chains from one sample sequenced in a study of cytomegalovirus exposure and HLA in healthy donors. 13 Jbeta primers and 60 Vbeta primers were used for the PCR. Clones were read by immunoSEQ multiplex PCR, and TCRdb kept only the in-frame ones, dropping some. Of under 150,000 clones in the sample, more than 75% were seen once. The sample comprised PBMCs. These receptors were obtained from a man between 50 and 59 years old in good health and CMV-seronegative.

This clone was detected only once. The chain has TRBV4-1 and TRBJ2-7; a possible D gene is TRBD1 (7 bases). Trimming stripped 3 bases from V and 2 bases from J, with 17 bases between. This CDR3 has 16 amino acids. Per germline, CDR1 MGHRA and CDR2 YSYEKL. In DNA, the CDR3 is TGCGCCAGCAGCCATACCCCGGGACAGCGGGCCTACGAGCAGTACTTC. This gives the protein CASSHTPGQRAYEQYF.

The gene calls are TRBV25-1 and TRBJ1-3; D perhaps matches TRBD1 (5 bases). There are 18 residues in the CDR3. Deletions cut 1 base from V and 2 bases from J, with 18 bases between. The germline gives CDR1 MGHDK, CDR2 SYGVNS. In DNA form, the CDR3 reads TGTGCCAGCAGTGAATCCAAGGGCTTTGCAGGGACTGGAAACACCATATATTTT. Protein sequence: CASSESKGFAGTGNTIYF.

This rearrangement joins TRBV6-5 to TRBJ2-2; 9 nucleotides line up with TRBD1. With V trimmed by 9 bases and J by 6 bases, 8 bases remained unmatched. Germline values: CDR1 MNHEY, CDR2 SVGAGI. This CDR3 is 14 amino acids long. The CDR3 nucleotides are TGTGCCAGTTATGGACAGGGGTTATCCGGGGAGCTGTTTTTT. Its translation: CASYGQGLSGELFF.

This clone was detected only a few times. This chain connects TRBV10-1 to TRBJ2-7; 7 bases are a match to TRBD1. The CDR3 has 15 residues. The germline V gene encodes CDR1 WNHNN and CDR2 SYGVQD (reference sequence). J lost 5 bases, V lost 0 bases, and 7 bases had no gene match. This CDR3 reads CASSESSQGDDEQYF. The CDR3 DNA reads as TGCGCCAGCAGTGAGTCGAGTCAGGGGGACGACGAGCAGTACTTC.

The V and J genes are TRBV2 and TRBJ2-3, with a possible D match to TRBD1 (5 bases). The V end lost 3 bases, the J end lost 1 base, and 11 bases lay between the germline ends. The CDR3 is 15 residues long. Germline CDR1 reads SNHLY; CDR2 reads FYNNEI. This CDR3 reads CASSDGGAGTDTQYF. For the CDR3, the DNA is TGTGCCAGCAGTGATGGTGGGGCCGGCACAGATACGCAGTATTTT.

The rearrangement joins TRBV11-2 to TRBJ2-1; TRBD1 matches 10 bases. Trimming took 5 bases from V and 4 from J; bases not matched to a gene: 5. The CDR3 is made up of 15 amino acids. Germline CDR1 and CDR2: SGHAT and FQNNGV. The CDR3 DNA sequence: TGTGCCAGCAGCGCGGGACAGGGGAGTTACAATGAGCAGTTCTTC. Protein: CASSAGQGSYNEQFF.

The genes are TRBV14 and TRBJ1-5, with D perhaps TRBD1 (5 bases). CDR1 and CDR2 (germline): SGHDN, FVKESK. Trimming cost V 0 bases and J 7 bases, with 7 bases left between them. The length of the CDR3 is 13 residues. The CDR3 DNA reads TGTGCCAGCAGCCAAGATCACAGGCAGCCCCAGCATTTT. Translating it yields CASSQDHRQPQHF.

The V call is TRBV4-1, the J call TRBJ2-2; 8 nucleotides align to TRBD1. CDR1 and CDR2 from the germline V gene are MGHRA and YSYEKL. V lost 6 bases to trimming and J lost 5 bases; unmatched junction nucleotides: 17. This CDR3 spans 18 amino acids. DNA of the CDR3: TGCGCCAGCAGTCCAGGGGGCTACCACCCTGCGAGGACCGGGGAGCTGTTTTTT. Its translation: CASSPGGYHPARTGELFF.

The V call is TRBV7-9, the J call TRBJ2-1; TRBD1 agrees at 8 bases. V dropped 5 bases and J dropped 3; count of bases not matched to a gene: 6. Germline V gives CDR1 SEHNR, CDR2 FQNEAQ (reference sequence). The length of the CDR3 is 15 residues. The CDR3 DNA follows: TGTGCCAGCAGCCTCGACAGGGGCGACTACAATGAGCAGTTCTTC. Amino acid sequence: CASSLDRGDYNEQFF.

J is TRBJ1-6 and V is TRBV7-9; D possibly corresponds to TRBD1 (5 bases). V gave up 7 bases and J gave up 14 bases, with 12 bases separating them. From germline, CDR1 is SEHNR and CDR2 FQNEAQ (reference sequence). This CDR3 spans 11 amino acids. CDR3 region: CASTQGEALHF. The CDR3, as DNA: TGTGCCAGCACCCAAGGGGAGGCCCTCCACTTT. Variable domain in full (rest from reference TRBV7-9 and TRBJ1-6): DTGVSQNPRHKITKRGQNVTFRCDPISEHNRLYWYRQTLGQGPEFLTYFQNEAQLEKSRLLSDRFSAERPKGSFSTLEIQRTEQGDSAMYLCASTQGEALHFGNGTRLTVT.

This clone was detected only a few times. This sequence joins TRBV5-4 and TRBJ2-7, with D hard to call. Germline CDR1 reads SGHNT; CDR2 reads YYREEE (reference sequence). This CDR3 is built from 12 residues. The V and J ends lost 5 bases and 1 base respectively, with 7 bases between them. CDR3 loop: CASSDMSYEQYF. CDR3 in DNA: TGTGCCAGCAGTGACATGTCCTACGAGCAGTACTTC.

There are a few counts of this clone. The chain joins TRBV14 to TRBJ2-6, with TRBD2 matching 13 bases. The ends lost 0 bases at V and 0 bases at J; junction bases unmatched: 5. The CDR3 extends over 20 amino acids. In germline, CDR1 is SGHDN, CDR2 FVKESK. CDR3 nucleotides: TGTGCCAGCAGCCAAGACACTAGCGGGAGGGAAGCCTCTGGGGCCAACGTCCTGACTTTC. Amino acid sequence: CASSQDTSGREASGANVLTF. Together with reference TRBV14 and TRBJ2-6, the CDR3 gives the full variable domain: EAGVTQFPSHSVIEKGQTVTLRCDPISGHDNLYWYRRVMGKEIKFLLHFVKESKQDESGMPNNRFLAERTGGTYSTLKVQPAELEDSGVYFCASSQDTSGREASGANVLTFGAGSRLTVL.

This rearrangement joins TRBV7-9 to TRBJ2-1; 9 bases match TRBD2. The CDR3 is made up of 15 amino acids. CDR1 is SEHNR and CDR2 is FQNEAQ in the germline V gene (reference sequence). After removal of 0 bases from V and 5 bases from J, the junction contained 2 bases not matched to a gene. The CDR3 region has the DNA TGTGCCAGCAGCTTAGCTAGCGGGGGTCACAATGAGCAGTTCTTC. Protein product: CASSLASGGHNEQFF.

The V call is TRBV19, the J call TRBJ2-3; weak D call: TRBD2 (5 bases). With 2 bases removed from V and 2 bases from J, the gap between germline ends came to 11 bases. Per the germline V gene, CDR1 is LNHDA and CDR2 is SQIVND (reference sequence). This CDR3 is 15 amino acids long. The CDR3 DNA reads TGTGCCAGTAGTATAAGAGTCGGGAACACAGATACGCAGTATTTT. Amino acids: CASSIRVGNTDTQYF.

The CDR3 coding sequence is TGTGCCAGCAGCCGGGGTGAGGGCAACTACAATCAGCCCCAGCATTTT. This sequence encodes CASSRGEGNYNQPQHF. The chain joins TRBV9 to TRBJ1-5; D gene ambiguous. The CDR3 is 16 residues long. Germline V CDR1 and CDR2: SGDLS, YYNGEE. V was shortened by 4 bases and J by 3 bases, with 17 bases between the two germline ends.

This chain joins TRBV6-5 and TRBJ2-7; 12 nucleotides line up with TRBD2. Germline-derived CDR1 and CDR2 are MNHEY and SVGAGI. This CDR3 comprises 16 residues. Trimming took 4 bases from V and 7 from J; bases not matched to a gene: 11. The CDR3 nucleotides are TGTGCCAGCAGTTCGCCTCTAGCGGGAGGGCTCGGGGAGCAGTACTTC. The encoded protein is CASSSPLAGGLGEQYF.

The chain carries TRBV15 and TRBJ2-7, with D tentatively TRBD2 (5 bases). Between the trimmed V and J ends, which lost 0 bases and 3 bases, there was a span of 15 bases. The CDR3 covers 16 residues. The germline gives CDR1 LNHNV, CDR2 YYDKDF (reference sequence). Here the CDR3 DNA reads TGTGCCACCAGCAGAGATGGCGGGCAGACCTTCTACGAGCAGTACTTC. Translating it yields CATSRDGGQTFYEQYF.

The count of this clone is one. This chain joins TRBV5-1 and TRBJ2-5; TRBD2 aligns across 7 bases. CDR1 is SGHRS, CDR2 YFSETQ, per germline. The V and J ends lost 3 bases and 2 bases, in that order; junction bases with no gene match: 7. CDR3 length: 15 residues. The CDR3 is CASSSGDGRQETQYF. The CDR3 DNA reads as TGCGCCAGCAGCTCCGGGGACGGGAGGCAAGAGACCCAGTACTTC.

The CDR3 sequence: CASSLQTFNYGYTF. For the CDR3, the DNA is TGTGCCAGCAGCTTACAGACATTTAACTATGGCTACACCTTC. The genes are TRBV7-9 and TRBJ1-2; D gene unclear. CDR3 length: 14 residues. Between the trimmed V and J ends, which lost 2 bases and 1 base, there was a span of 8 bases. Germline V CDR1 and CDR2: SEHNR, FQNEAQ (reference sequence).

This clone is a singleton in its sample. The rearrangement uses TRBV10-3 and TRBJ1-3; unclear D gene. The CDR3 has 14 amino acids. Trimming shortened V by 9 bases and J by 0 bases, and 12 bases separated the two germline ends. In germline, CDR1 is ENHRY, CDR2 SYGVKD. The DNA of the CDR3 is TGTGCCATTGCGGGGTCAATCTCTGGAAACACCATATATTTT. It encodes CAIAGSISGNTIYF.

This clone was detected only a few times. The chain uses TRBV12-5 and TRBJ2-3; 9 positions match TRBD2. With V trimmed by 6 bases and J by 3 bases, 7 bases remained unmatched. The CDR3 runs 15 residues. Germline assignment: CDR1 LGHNT and CDR2 FRNRAP. CDR3 sequence: CASGLGLAGTDTQYF. In nucleotides, the CDR3 is TGTGCTAGTGGCCTTGGTCTAGCGGGAACAGATACGCAGTATTTT.

This chain uses TRBV5-1 with TRBJ1-2, with 7 bases lining up with TRBD1. The germline V gene has CDR1 SGHRS and CDR2 YFSETQ. The trim removed 1 base at V and 0 bases at J, leaving 3 bases unmatched. The CDR3 covers 15 residues. For the CDR3, the DNA is TGCGCCAGCAGCTTGCAGGACAGGCCTAACTATGGCTACACCTTC. Its translation: CASSLQDRPNYGYTF.

The chain joins TRBV7-9 to TRBJ2-3; 8 bases are shared with TRBD2. With V trimmed by 2 bases and J by 1 base, 2 bases remained unmatched. The germline V gene has CDR1 SEHNR and CDR2 FQNEAQ (reference sequence). This CDR3 comprises 15 residues. CDR3 residues: CASSLISGGTDTQYF. In DNA, the CDR3 is TGTGCCAGCAGCTTAATTAGCGGGGGCACAGATACGCAGTATTTT.

The chain has TRBV5-1 and TRBJ2-3, with D possibly matching TRBD2 (5 bases). Germline V gene data show CDR1 as SGHRS and CDR2 as YFSETQ. The CDR3 length is 14 residues. V was trimmed by 2 bases and J by 5 bases, leaving 12 bases between them. Written as DNA, the CDR3 is TGCGCCAGCAGCTTAGTGGGAGATGTAGATACGCAGTATTTT. Its translation: CASSLVGDVDTQYF.

The V gene is TRBV7-8, the J gene TRBJ1-5, with D unresolved. The germline V and J ends were trimmed by 0 bases and 2 bases, with 14 bases remaining between them. The CDR3 length is 17 residues. Germline V gives CDR1 SGHVS, CDR2 FQNEAQ. Here the CDR3 DNA reads TGTGCCAGCAGCTTAGCGGGAAGGGCGGAGGGCAATCAGCCCCAGCATTTT. This gives the protein CASSLAGRAEGNQPQHF.

This clone was observed a single time. The chain has TRBV5-4 and TRBJ2-7; 8 nucleotides line up with TRBD2. Germline V gene sequence: CDR1 SGHNT, CDR2 YYREEE (reference sequence). The CDR3 has 14 amino acids. Trimming at V came to 7 bases and at J to 0 bases, leaving 6 bases not matched to a gene. CDR3 nucleotide sequence: TGTGCCAGCGCCCCGGGGGGGATCTCCTACGAGCAGTACTTC. Its protein product is CASAPGGISYEQYF.

The rearrangement joins TRBV4-1 to TRBJ2-7; 9 bases line up with TRBD1. CDR3 length: 14 residues. V lost 4 bases to trimming and J lost 4 bases; unmatched junction nucleotides: 5. CDR1 is MGHRA, CDR2 YSYEKL, per germline. The CDR3: CASSRAGTGYEQYF. Written as DNA, the CDR3 is TGCGCCAGCAGCCGCGCCGGGACAGGGTACGAGCAGTACTTC.

This chain joins TRBV6-1 and TRBJ1-5; D possibly corresponds to TRBD1 (6 bases). This CDR3 is built from 14 residues. Germline-derived CDR1 and CDR2 are MNHNS and SASEGT. V lost 5 bases and J 0 bases, leaving 8 bases between the germline ends. Here the CDR3 DNA reads TGTGCCAGCAGTACAGGGTATAGCAATCAGCCCCAGCATTTT. Translation gives CASSTGYSNQPQHF.

This clone appeared once. The chain couples TRBV7-9 to TRBJ2-3; TRBD1 might be the D (6 bases). Between the trimmed V and J ends, which lost 4 bases and 0 bases, there was a span of 14 bases. This CDR3 has 16 residues. Germline CDR1 SEHNR, CDR2 FQNEAQ (reference sequence). The CDR3 DNA follows: TGTGCCAGCAGCTCCCGGGACACCTCAAGCACAGATACGCAGTATTTT. It encodes CASSSRDTSSTDTQYF.